Presented here are 29 T cell receptor beta chains from one specimen sequenced in a study of T cell clonality in common variable immunodeficiency. Study findings and constraints: Common variable immunodeficiency TCR beta sequences reportedly had fewer deletions and N-nucleotide insertions.

No cognate antigen is known for these TCRs. The repertoire was sequenced with immunoSEQ multiplex PCR; TCRdb's copy has only in-frame clones and lacks some. This sample comprises under 15,000 clones, none seen once only. The source material was peripheral blood mononuclear cells. The receptors were gathered from a human donor with common variable immunodeficiency.

This clone appeared a few times. The read stops 3 residues short of the end of the CDR3; the missing end is completed from the germline J gene. V gene TRBV6-1 combines with J gene TRBJ1-5, with a tentative D call TRBD1 (6 bases). Germline lookup yields CDR1 MNHNS and CDR2 SASEGT. The CDR3 has 13 residues. V was shortened by 4 bases and J by 7 bases, with 11 bases between the two germline ends. CDR3 sequence: CASSGGQRQPQHF. The part of the CDR3 DNA that was read is TGTGCCAGCAGTGGTGGACAGAGACAGCCC.

For this clone: The CDR3 extends 3 residues past the end of the read, so its final part is completed from the germline J gene. This chain links TRBV19 with TRBJ2-7; 7 bases match TRBD2. The ends lost 3 bases at V and 2 bases at J; junction bases unmatched: 4. This CDR3 spans 14 amino acids. Germline CDR1 LNHDA, CDR2 SQIVND (reference sequence). CDR3: CASSMSGGAYEQYF. The CDR3 DNA, read in part, is TGTGCCAGTAGTATGAGTGGGGGGGCCTACGAG.

To note about this clone: The CDR3 is cut off 3 residues early in the read; its end comes from the germline J gene. This chain joins TRBV18 and TRBJ2-7; 7 bases map to TRBD1. Looked up from germline, CDR1 is KGHSH and CDR2 is LQKENI. The CDR3 is 15 amino acids. J lost 3 bases, V lost 2 bases, and 7 bases had no gene match. The CDR3 loop reads CASSPGQGVLYEQYF. The CDR3 DNA, read in part, is TGTGCCAGCTCACCAGGCCAGGGGGTTCTCTACGAG. Supplemented by reference TRBV18 and TRBJ2-7, the full variable domain reads NAGVMQNPRHLVRRRGQEARLRCSPMKGHSHVYWYRQLPEEGLKFMVYLQKENIIDESGMPKERFSAEFPKEGPSILRIQQVVRGDSAAYFCASSPGQGVLYEQYFGPGTRLTVT.

Details on this clone: The CDR3 end is not reached by the read, which stops 3 residues before it; the germline J gene fills it in. The V and J genes are TRBV2 and TRBJ2-7, with 8 bases matching TRBD2. The ends lost 10 bases at V and 3 bases at J; junction bases unmatched: 8. Germline lookup yields CDR1 SNHLY and CDR2 FYNNEI. CDR3 length: 13 residues. Here the CDR3 reads CAITPGGFYEQYF. The CDR3 DNA, read in part, is TGTGCCATCACTCCGGGGGGGTTCTACGAG. The whole variable domain, remainder taken from reference TRBV2 and TRBJ2-7, is EPEVTQTPSHQVTQMGQEVILRCVPISNHLYFYWYRQILGQKVEFLVSFYNNEISEKSEIFDDQFSVERPDGSNFTLKIRSTKLEDSAMYFCAITPGGFYEQYFGPGTRLTVT.

This clone was seen a few times. The CDR3 end is not reached by the read, which stops 3 residues before it; the germline J gene fills it in. The V and J genes are TRBV7-9 and TRBJ2-5; 9 bases align to TRBD2. V gave up 3 bases and J gave up 0 bases; unmatched junction bases: 2. CDR1 and CDR2 (germline): SEHNR, FQNEAQ (reference sequence). CDR3 length: 15 amino acids. The CDR3 loop reads CASSLSGGNQETQYF. CDR3 DNA (partial): TGTGCCAGCAGCTTGAGCGGGGGGAACCAAGAGACC.

Concerning this clone: The read halts 3 residues ahead of the CDR3 end, with the missing end drawn from the germline J gene. This sequence joins TRBV7-2 and TRBJ1-5, with 7 bases matching TRBD1. The V gene end was trimmed by 0 bases and the J gene end by 4 bases; junction bases not matched to a gene: 6. Germline loops: CDR1 SGHTA, CDR2 FQGNSA. The CDR3 extends over 16 amino acids. The covered CDR3 bases are TGTGCCAGCAGCTTAGCACCCACAGGGGTTAATCAGCCC. It specifies CASSLAPTGVNQP. The CDR3 reads in full as CASSLAPTGVNQPQHF.

This clone was counted only a few times. The read terminates 3 residues ahead of where the CDR3 ends, so the germline J gene completes it. The J gene is TRBJ2-7, the V gene TRBV7-9; D gene ambiguous. In germline, CDR1 is SEHNR, CDR2 FQNEAQ (reference sequence). This CDR3 comprises 11 residues. Trimming took 2 bases from V and 5 from J, leaving 4 bases between them. CDR3 residues: CASSLRDEQYF. Partial CDR3 DNA: TGTGCCAGCAGCTTACGTGACGAG.

This clone was found many times. The read is 3 residues too short to cover the CDR3 end, so that end is filled in from the germline J gene. This rearrangement joins TRBV14 to TRBJ2-3; perhaps TRBD2 as D (6 bases). This CDR3 is 14 amino acids long. Germline assignment: CDR1 SGHDN and CDR2 FVKESK. The ends were cut back, 7 bases at V and 1 base at J, with 12 bases in the middle. The CDR3 sequence is CASKGGFGTDTQYF. The CDR3 DNA, read in part, is TGTGCCAGCAAAGGAGGGTTCGGCACAGATACG.

This clone occurred a few times. The read ends 3 residues early relative to the CDR3; the germline J gene fills the gap. This sequence joins TRBV19 and TRBJ2-5; 7 nucleotides match TRBD1. The CDR3 has 17 residues. V shed 4 bases and J 1 base; nucleotides not matched to a gene: 12. CDR1 and CDR2 (germline): LNHDA, SQIVND (reference sequence). The CDR3 sequence is CASSTRTGVGSQETQYF. The CDR3 bases that were read are TGTGCCAGTAGTACGAGGACAGGTGTAGGGTCCCAAGAGACC.

On this clone: The CDR3 end falls 3 residues outside the read, so it is completed with the germline J gene. This chain connects TRBV18 to TRBJ2-1; TRBD1 aligns across 8 bases. With 3 bases clipped from V and 8 bases from J, the junction kept 6 bases outside the gene matches. Germline CDR1 KGHSH, CDR2 LQKENI. The CDR3 sequence is 14 residues long. The CDR3 loop is CASSPSTGEDEQFF. CDR3 DNA (partial): TGTGCCAGCTCACCCTCGACAGGGGAGGATGAG.

In its sample, this clone ranks as medium-sized. Other DNA sequences within the sample encode an identical CDR3. The covered CDR3 bases are TGTGCCTGGAACTGGGGCAGGGACTATGGC. Its protein is CAWNWGRDYG. The whole CDR3 sequence is CAWNWGRDYGYTF. The chain carries TRBV30 and TRBJ1-2; D possibly corresponds to TRBD1 (5 bases). The read is 3 residues too short to cover the CDR3 end, so that end is filled in from the germline J gene. Trimming removed 4 bases from V and 3 bases from J, with 12 bases in between. Germline values: CDR1 GTSNPN, CDR2 SVGIG (reference sequence). The length of the CDR3 is 13 residues. Based on the CDR3 plus reference TRBV30 and TRBJ1-2, the full variable domain is SQTIHQWPATLVQPVGSPLSLECTVEGTSNPNLYWYRQAAGRGLQLLFYSVGIGQISSEVPQNLSASRPQDRQFILSSKKLLLSDSGFYLCAWNWGRDYGYTFGSGTRLTVV.

In this sample, this clone is medium-sized (0.01 to 0.1%). The CDR3 extends 3 residues past the end of the read, so its final part is completed from the germline J gene. This chain uses TRBV24-1 with TRBJ1-2; a possible D gene is TRBD1 (5 bases). Between the trimmed V and J ends, which lost 3 bases and 4 bases, there was a span of 11 bases. The V gene's germline CDR1 is KGHDR and CDR2 SFDVKD. This CDR3 comprises 14 residues. CDR3 amino acids: CATSDPGTAYGYTF. Partial CDR3 DNA: TGTGCCACCAGTGATCCTGGGACTGCCTATGGC.

The table lists this clone with a few counts. The observed sequence ends 3 residues before the CDR3 terminus, with the missing tail filled in from the germline J gene. The rearrangement uses TRBV7-9 and TRBJ2-7; 10 nucleotides agree with TRBD1. The CDR3 has 14 residues. Germline CDR1 reads SEHNR; CDR2 reads FQNEAQ (reference sequence). Trimming took 4 bases from V and 5 from J; bases not matched to a gene: 5. CDR3 residues: CASSYPGQGNEQYF. Partial CDR3 DNA: TGTGCCAGCAGCTATCCGGGACAGGGGAACGAG.

The CDR3 sequence is CAWSVPQGRSEKLFF. The covered CDR3 bases are TGTGCCTGGAGTGTACCTCAGGGGCGCAGTGAAAAA. The chain has TRBV30 and TRBJ1-4, with D tentatively TRBD1 (6 bases). The CDR3 end falls 3 residues outside the read, so it is completed with the germline J gene. CDR3 length: 15 amino acids. Between the trimmed V and J ends, which lost 0 bases and 7 bases, there was a span of 15 bases. Germline values: CDR1 GTSNPN, CDR2 SVGIG (reference sequence).

For this clone: The read stops 3 residues short of the end of the CDR3; the missing end is completed from the germline J gene. The chain employs TRBV7-9 and TRBJ1-2; D is possibly TRBD1 (6 bases). Germline assignment: CDR1 SEHNR and CDR2 FQNEAQ (reference sequence). With 1 base removed from V and 3 bases from J, the gap between germline ends came to 9 bases. This CDR3 spans 14 amino acids. CDR3 residues: CASSLDGGHYGYTF. The DNA read from the CDR3 is TGTGCCAGCAGCTTAGATGGGGGCCACTATGGC.

This clone is medium-sized. The CDR3 goes on 3 residues after the read ends, and that part is filled in from the germline J gene. The chain links TRBV4-1 to TRBJ1-2; D possibly corresponds to TRBD1 (5 bases). Per germline, CDR1 MGHRA and CDR2 YSYEKL. Trimming left V 2 bases short and J 6 bases short, with 7 bases between. There are 12 residues in the CDR3. CDR3 protein: CASSQSGNGYTF. The sequenced CDR3 bases are TGCGCCAGCAGCCAATCAGGGAATGGC.

Only a few counts were recorded for this clone. The read comes to an end 3 residues before the CDR3 does, leaving the germline J gene to fill in the end. This chain links TRBV19 with TRBJ1-5; D perhaps matches TRBD1 (5 bases). V dropped 5 bases and J dropped 6 bases, with 17 bases sitting between them. The germline gives CDR1 LNHDA, CDR2 SQIVND (reference sequence). The CDR3 extends over 15 amino acids. The CDR3 reads CASSPAVTGGQPQHF. The sequenced CDR3 bases are TGTGCCAGTAGTCCAGCAGTAACAGGAGGTCAGCCC. Combining the CDR3 with reference TRBV19 and TRBJ1-5 gives the whole variable domain DGGITQSPKYLFRKEGQNVTLSCEQNLNHDAMYWYRQDPGQGLRLIYYSQIVNDFQKGDIAEGYSVSREKKESFPLTVTSAQKNPTAFYLCASSPAVTGGQPQHFGDGTRLSIL.

This clone appeared a few times. The read falls 3 residues short of the CDR3 end, and the missing part is taken from the germline J gene. The chain couples TRBV7-3 to TRBJ1-2; TRBD1 might be the D (5 bases). V lost 3 bases and J 2 bases, leaving 10 bases between the germline ends. The CDR3 is 14 amino acids. The V gene's germline CDR1 is SGHTA and CDR2 FQGTGA. The part of the CDR3 DNA that was read is TGTGCCAGCAGCTTTGACAGCGCCAACTATGGC. Translating it yields CASSFDSANYG. The whole CDR3 sequence reads CASSFDSANYGYTF.

This clone was observed a handful of times. The CDR3 end lies 3 residues beyond the end of the read and is filled in from the germline J gene. The V call is TRBV7-9, the J call TRBJ2-5, with 9 positions matching TRBD1. Trimming at V came to 2 bases and at J to 4 bases, leaving 5 bases not matched to a gene. CDR3 length equals 15 residues. Germline CDR1 and CDR2: SEHNR and FQNEAQ (reference sequence). CDR3 bases read: TGTGCCAGCAGCTTATTGGGACAGGGACTAGAGACC. As protein: CASSLLGQGLET. The whole CDR3 sequence reads CASSLLGQGLETQYF.

On this clone: The sequence runs out 3 residues before the end of the CDR3; the remainder is reconstructed from the germline J gene. The J gene is TRBJ1-5, the V gene TRBV23-1; D is uncertain. Being an ORF, TRBV23-1 has a function that is uncertain. The CDR3 loop spans 14 amino acids. Trimming took off 3 bases at V and 5 bases at J, with 11 bases between the two ends. This chain's CDR3 is CASSQSANHQPQHF. CDR3 DNA, as far as it was read: TGCGCCAGCAGTCAGTCAGCGAACCATCAGCCC.

On this clone: The read is 3 residues too short to cover the CDR3 end, so that end is filled in from the germline J gene. The V call is TRBV30, the J call TRBJ2-3; D is ambiguous. The CDR3 spans 11 residues. The V gene lost 3 bases and the J gene lost 5 bases, with 6 bases spanning the gap. Germline V CDR1 and CDR2: GTSNPN, SVGIG (reference sequence). The CDR3 bases that were read are TGTGCCTGGAGCTACGGAGATACG. Protein product: CAWSYGDT. The CDR3, in full, reads CAWSYGDTQYF.

Details on this clone: The CDR3 extends 3 residues past the end of the read, so its final part is completed from the germline J gene. This chain connects TRBV5-1 to TRBJ2-7, with TRBD2 matching 12 bases. Germline loops: CDR1 SGHRS, CDR2 YFSETQ. The V and J ends lost 0 bases and 6 bases, in that order; junction bases with no gene match: 7. There are 16 residues in the CDR3. CDR3 sequence reads: CASSLDLAGGLSEQYF. Incomplete CDR3 DNA: TGCGCCAGCAGCTTGGATCTAGCGGGGGGGCTAAGCGAG.

This clone was detected ten times or more. The read gets to within 3 residues of the CDR3 end, and the germline J gene fills in the rest. The chain combines TRBV18 with TRBJ1-2; weak D call: TRBD1 (6 bases). CDR1 and CDR2 (germline): KGHSH, LQKENI. The CDR3 runs to 15 residues. V lost 1 base to trimming and J lost 5 bases, with 14 bases between them. The chain's CDR3 is CASSPQVGDTYGYTF. The sequenced part of the CDR3 DNA is TGTGCCAGCTCACCACAAGTAGGGGACACATATGGC.

Comments on this clone: The read terminates 3 residues ahead of where the CDR3 ends, so the germline J gene completes it. The rearrangement joins TRBV7-9 to TRBJ2-5; D is uncertain. The CDR3 is 15 residues long. Deletions cut 0 bases from V and 6 bases from J, with 14 bases between. Germline loops: CDR1 SEHNR, CDR2 FQNEAQ (reference sequence). CDR3 bases read: TGTGCCAGCAGCTTAGCGAGGCTAACAGAAAAGACC. Protein sequence: CASSLARLTEKT. The CDR3 reads in full as CASSLARLTEKTQYF.

This clone was counted ten times or more. The CDR3 goes on 3 residues after the read ends, and that part is filled in from the germline J gene. The chain carries TRBV29-1 and TRBJ2-1; perhaps TRBD2 as D (7 bases). Germline CDR1 reads SQVTM; CDR2 reads ANQGSEA. CDR3 length: 15 residues. V lost 0 bases, J lost 7 bases, and 16 bases lay in between. The CDR3 region is CSVEEGGRLNNEQFF. The part of the CDR3 DNA that was read is TGCAGCGTTGAAGAGGGGGGGCGTTTAAATAATGAG.

Remarks on this clone: The CDR3 is cut off 3 residues early in the read; its end comes from the germline J gene. This chain connects TRBV7-3 to TRBJ2-3; D remains ambiguous. The V end lost 2 bases, the J end lost 8 bases, and 14 bases lay between the germline ends. CDR1 SGHTA and CDR2 FQGTGA come from the germline V gene. The CDR3 has 14 residues. CDR3: CASSLGPSHPTQYF. Partial CDR3 DNA: TGTGCCAGCAGCTTAGGGCCGTCACACCCTACG.

There are a few counts of this clone. The read is 3 residues too short to cover the CDR3 end, so that end is filled in from the germline J gene. This chain links TRBV2 with TRBJ2-7, with a weak D call TRBD2 (6 bases). Germline loops: CDR1 SNHLY, CDR2 FYNNEI. Trimming took 4 bases from V and 5 from J, leaving 15 bases between them. The CDR3 has 14 amino acids. The CDR3 bases that were read are TGTGCCAGCAGTGGCGGACTAATGGTCCACGAG. Protein product: CASSGGLMVHE. The entire CDR3 is CASSGGLMVHEQYF.

The CDR3 spells CASSEAGGNAYEQYF. The CDR3 bases that were read are TGTGCCAGCAGTGAAGCAGGGGGCAACGCCTACGAG. The rearrangement links TRBV6-1 to TRBJ2-7, with 7 bases lining up with TRBD1. With the read ending 3 residues before the CDR3 end, the germline J gene is used to fill in that end. The CDR3 extends over 15 amino acids. V was pared by 0 bases and J by 2 bases, with 4 bases of the junction left unmatched. Germline-derived CDR1 and CDR2 are MNHNS and SASEGT.

For this clone: The sequence runs out 3 residues before the end of the CDR3; the remainder is reconstructed from the germline J gene. The chain combines TRBV5-1 with TRBJ2-3, with 10 bases matching TRBD2. The V gene end was trimmed by 0 bases and the J gene end by 4 bases; junction bases not matched to a gene: 8. This CDR3 is built from 17 residues. Germline-derived CDR1 and CDR2 are SGHRS and YFSETQ. The CDR3 here is CASSLGASGGTPDTQYF. The part of the CDR3 DNA that was read is TGCGCCAGCAGCTTGGGAGCTAGCGGGGGCACTCCAGATACG.